This TCR beta chain was documented in a study of blood T cell repertoires in COVID-19. Between the trimmed V and J ends, which lost 6 bases and 6 bases, there was a span of 15 bases. The V gene's germline CDR1 is MNHEY and CDR2 SMNVEV (reference sequence). This CDR3 has 13 residues. Profiling relied on immunoSEQ multiplex PCR, and the TCRdb table lists in-frame clones only, not all of them. The sample carries about 270,000 clones, 88% recorded once. The sample consisted of PBMCs or T cells enriched from blood (not recorded which). This sequence originates from a woman in her forties or fifties who had recovered from COVID-19. The V call is TRBV27, the J call TRBJ2-7, with a possible D match to TRBD1 (6 bases). CDR3 nucleotides: TGTGCCAGCAGCCAGACAGGCTCTAGCGAGCAGTACTTC. Protein sequence: CASSQTGSSEQYF.